The rows below give T cell receptor beta chains drawn from one sample of a study of early T cells in non-severe SARS-CoV-2 infection. Each CDR3 protein is one row after TCRdb ran MiXCR on the 5' RACE reads. The table lists about 60,000 distinct CDR3 sequences, roughly 13% of them singletons, with roughly a tenth in the top ten. Sequenced input: whole blood. These receptors all come from an adult who was a healthcare worker with PCR-confirmed SARS-CoV-2 infection or an uninfected control (not recorded which). The CDR3 runs from the conserved cysteine through the conserved F or W. The order of the fields is J gene, D gene, clone size, V gene, CDR3 DNA, CDR3 protein. A D gene is named only where the DNA matches it firmly. Part of the rows lack a size; the others show once, few, many or a class for expanded clones.

J gene: TRBJ1-2; D gene: .; clone size: .; V gene: TRBV29-1; CDR3 DNA: TGCAGCGTTGAAGAGACAGCCCTATATGGCTACACCTTC; CDR3 protein: CSVEETALYGYTF
J gene: TRBJ2-5; D gene: .; clone size: many; V gene: TRBV29-1; CDR3 DNA: TGCAGCGTTGAGTCGGTTGGCGATAAGACCCAAGAGACCCAGTACTTC; CDR3 protein: CSVESVGDKTQETQYF
J gene: TRBJ1-3; D gene: .; clone size: many; V gene: TRBV18; CDR3 DNA: TGTGCCAGCTCCCCAACGGACAGTGGAAACACCATATATTTT; CDR3 protein: CASSPTDSGNTIYF
J gene: TRBJ2-7; D gene: .; clone size: .; V gene: TRBV28; CDR3 DNA: TGTGCCAGCAGCGACAGGTCCCCTACCTACGAGCAGTACTTC; CDR3 protein: CASSDRSPTYEQYF
J gene: TRBJ1-2; D gene: .; clone size: many; V gene: TRBV12-3/TRBV12-4; CDR3 DNA: TGTGCCAGCAGTCGGGACTTATCGAACTATGGCTACACCTTC; CDR3 protein: CASSRDLSNYGYTF
J gene: TRBJ2-7; D gene: TRBD2; clone size: .; V gene: TRBV5-4; CDR3 DNA: TGTGCCAGCAGCTTGGGACTAGCGGCCCCCTTCGAGCAGTACTTC; CDR3 protein: CASSLGLAAPFEQYF
J gene: TRBJ2-2; D gene: TRBD1; clone size: many; V gene: TRBV7-9; CDR3 DNA: TGTGCCAGCAGCTTACTTCCGGGACAGGGGGCGACCGGGGAGCTGTTTTTT; CDR3 protein: CASSLLPGQGATGELFF
J gene: TRBJ2-2; D gene: .; clone size: many; V gene: TRBV11-2; CDR3 DNA: TGTGCCAGCAGCTTAAAGCCTCCGACGGTCATGAACACCGGGGAGCTGTTTTTT; CDR3 protein: CASSLKPPTVMNTGELFF
J gene: TRBJ2-7; D gene: TRBD1; clone size: many; V gene: TRBV11-2; CDR3 DNA: TGTGCCAGCAGCTTAGATCGTATCATGGACAGGGGGAGCTACGAGCAGTACTTC; CDR3 protein: CASSLDRIMDRGSYEQYF
J gene: TRBJ2-3; D gene: TRBD2; clone size: few; V gene: TRBV20-1; CDR3 DNA: TGCAGTGCCGCCGGGACTAGATTTAGGATAGATACGCAGTATTTT; CDR3 protein: CSAAGTRFRIDTQYF
J gene: TRBJ2-2; D gene: .; clone size: .; V gene: TRBV12-3/TRBV12-4; CDR3 DNA: TGTGCCAGCAGTTTACGGCAGCGACCCACCGGGGAGCTGTTTTTT; CDR3 protein: CASSLRQRPTGELFF
J gene: TRBJ2-7; D gene: .; clone size: many; V gene: TRBV4-1; CDR3 DNA: TGCGCCAGCAGCCAAGATGGGTTCGAGCAGTACTTC; CDR3 protein: CASSQDGFEQYF
J gene: TRBJ2-5; D gene: TRBD1; clone size: many; V gene: TRBV20-1; CDR3 DNA: TGCAGTGCTCCGACAGGGGGCAGGAAGACCCAGTACTTC; CDR3 protein: CSAPTGGRKTQYF
J gene: TRBJ2-7; D gene: TRBD2; clone size: .; V gene: TRBV28; CDR3 DNA: TGTGCCAGCAGTTACCAAGGGACTAGTACGGGCGAGCAGTACTTC; CDR3 protein: CASSYQGTSTGEQYF
J gene: TRBJ2-5; D gene: .; clone size: .; V gene: TRBV29-1; CDR3 DNA: TGCAGCGTTATCGTGGGCCCCGGGACCCAGTACTTC; CDR3 protein: CSVIVGPGTQYF
J gene: TRBJ1-2; D gene: .; clone size: many; V gene: TRBV29-1; CDR3 DNA: TGCAGCGTTGTCGGGGGGACGGCCTATGGCTACACCTTC; CDR3 protein: CSVVGGTAYGYTF